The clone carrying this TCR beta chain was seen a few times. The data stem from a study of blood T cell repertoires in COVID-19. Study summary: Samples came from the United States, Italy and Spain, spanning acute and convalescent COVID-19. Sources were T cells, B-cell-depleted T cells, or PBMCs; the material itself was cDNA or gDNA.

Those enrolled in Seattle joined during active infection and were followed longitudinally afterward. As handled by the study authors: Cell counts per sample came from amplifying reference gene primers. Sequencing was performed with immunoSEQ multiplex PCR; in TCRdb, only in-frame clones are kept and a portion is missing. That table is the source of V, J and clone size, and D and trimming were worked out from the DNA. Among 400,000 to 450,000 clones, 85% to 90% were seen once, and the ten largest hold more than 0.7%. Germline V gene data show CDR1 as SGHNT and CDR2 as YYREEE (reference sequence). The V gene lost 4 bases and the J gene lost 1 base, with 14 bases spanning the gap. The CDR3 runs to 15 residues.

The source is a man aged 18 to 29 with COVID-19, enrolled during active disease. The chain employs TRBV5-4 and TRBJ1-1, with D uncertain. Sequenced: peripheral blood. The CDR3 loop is CASSHPARKNTEAFF. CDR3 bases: TGTGCCAGCAGCCACCCTGCCAGAAAGAACACTGAAGCTTTCTTT.